The entry below describes one T cell receptor (beta chain). Its antigen is unknown. This sample was taken from a study of T cell responses to AZD1222 COVID-19 vaccine. Assay used: immunoSEQ multiplex PCR; TCRdb lists only in-frame clones, some missing. This sample has 150,000 or so clones, with about 91% found just once. General study results and limits: Targets within unmutated variant regions were reportedly found for nearly half of spike-specific TCRs. Spike-specific TCR repertoires showed rising breadth and depth after two AZD1222 doses. Donors were mostly white British, more females; clonal diversity possibly underestimated.

Germline V gene sequence: CDR1 SGHRS, CDR2 YFSETQ. This CDR3 region has 12 residues. V was trimmed by 6 bases and J by 5 bases, leaving 9 bases between them. Sequenced here: peripheral blood, sampled on day 0 of AZD1222 vaccination. The V call is TRBV5-1, the J call TRBJ2-1, with D unclear. This receptor was obtained from an adult in good health. The CDR3 nucleotides read TGCGCCAGCACCCCCAGGCACAATGAGCAGTTCTTC. Its translation is CASTPRHNEQFF.